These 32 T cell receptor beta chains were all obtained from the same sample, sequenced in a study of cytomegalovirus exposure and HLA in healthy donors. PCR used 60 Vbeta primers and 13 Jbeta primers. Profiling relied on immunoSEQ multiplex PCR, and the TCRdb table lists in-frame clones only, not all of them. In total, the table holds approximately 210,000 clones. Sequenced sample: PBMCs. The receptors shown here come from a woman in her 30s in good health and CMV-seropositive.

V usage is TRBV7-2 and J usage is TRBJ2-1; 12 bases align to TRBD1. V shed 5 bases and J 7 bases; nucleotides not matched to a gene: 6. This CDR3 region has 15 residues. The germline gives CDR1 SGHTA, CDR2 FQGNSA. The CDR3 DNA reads TGTGCCAGCAGCCGGGGACAGGGGGCGAGGAATGAGCAGTTCTTC. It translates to CASSRGQGARNEQFF.

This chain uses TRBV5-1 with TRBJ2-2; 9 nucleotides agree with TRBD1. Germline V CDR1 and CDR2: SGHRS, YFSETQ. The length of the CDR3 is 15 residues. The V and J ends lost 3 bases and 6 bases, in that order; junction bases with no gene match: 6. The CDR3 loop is CASSWSGQGPGELFF. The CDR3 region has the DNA TGCGCCAGCAGCTGGTCGGGACAGGGCCCCGGGGAGCTGTTTTTT. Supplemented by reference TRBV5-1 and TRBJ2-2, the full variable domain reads KAGVTQTPRYLIKTRGQQVTLSCSPISGHRSVSWYQQTPGQGLQFLFEYFSETQRNKGNFPGRFSGRQFSNSRSEMNVSTLELGDSALYLCASSWSGQGPGELFFGEGSRLTVL.

CDR3 nucleotide sequence: TGTGCCAGCAGCTTACAACTAGCGGGAGGGCCACAGTACTTC. Translation: CASSLQLAGGPQYF. The genes are TRBV5-8 and TRBJ2-5; 13 nucleotides align to TRBD2. The V segment lost 2 bases and the J segment 11 bases; nucleotides outside the gene matches: 6. The CDR3 loop spans 14 amino acids. The germline V gene has CDR1 SGHTS and CDR2 YDEGEE.

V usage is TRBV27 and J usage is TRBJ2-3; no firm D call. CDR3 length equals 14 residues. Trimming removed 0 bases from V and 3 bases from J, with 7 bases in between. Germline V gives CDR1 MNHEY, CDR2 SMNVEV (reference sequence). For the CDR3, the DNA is TGTGCCAGCAGTTTATCGACTCTAACAGATACGCAGTATTTT. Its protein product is CASSLSTLTDTQYF.

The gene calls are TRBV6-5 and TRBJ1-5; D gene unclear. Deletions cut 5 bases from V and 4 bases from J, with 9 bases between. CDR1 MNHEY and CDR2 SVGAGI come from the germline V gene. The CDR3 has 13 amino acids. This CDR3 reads CASSRDINQPQHF. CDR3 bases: TGTGCCAGCAGTCGTGACATAAATCAGCCCCAGCATTTT.

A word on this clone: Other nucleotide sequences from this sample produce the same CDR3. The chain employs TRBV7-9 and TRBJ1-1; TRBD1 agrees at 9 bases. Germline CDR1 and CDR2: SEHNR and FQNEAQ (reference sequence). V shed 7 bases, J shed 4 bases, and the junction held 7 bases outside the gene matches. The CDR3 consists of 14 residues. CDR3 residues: CASTPQGAVTEAFF. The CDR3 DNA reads TGTGCCAGCACCCCACAGGGGGCAGTCACTGAAGCTTTCTTT.

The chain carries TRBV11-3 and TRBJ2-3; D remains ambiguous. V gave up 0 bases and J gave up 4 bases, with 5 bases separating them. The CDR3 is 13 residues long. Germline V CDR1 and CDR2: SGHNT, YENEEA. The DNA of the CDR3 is TGTGCCAGCAGCTTAGATCTTGCAGATACGCAGTATTTT. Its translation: CASSLDLADTQYF.

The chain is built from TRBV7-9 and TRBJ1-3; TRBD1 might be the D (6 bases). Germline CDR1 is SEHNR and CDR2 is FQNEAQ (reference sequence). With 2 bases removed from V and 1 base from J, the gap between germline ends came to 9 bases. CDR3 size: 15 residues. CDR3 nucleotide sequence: TGTGCCAGCAGCTTACTAACAGGGTCTGGAAACACCATATATTTT. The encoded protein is CASSLLTGSGNTIYF.

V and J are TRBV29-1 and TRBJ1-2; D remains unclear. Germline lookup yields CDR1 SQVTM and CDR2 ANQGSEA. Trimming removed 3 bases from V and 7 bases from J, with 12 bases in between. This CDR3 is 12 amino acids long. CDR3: CSVEVLRAGYTF. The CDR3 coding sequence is TGCAGCGTTGAGGTATTGCGTGCTGGCTACACCTTC.

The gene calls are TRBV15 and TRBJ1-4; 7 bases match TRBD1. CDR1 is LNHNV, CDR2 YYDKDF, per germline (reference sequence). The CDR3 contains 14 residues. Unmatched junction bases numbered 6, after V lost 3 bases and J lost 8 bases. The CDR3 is CATSSRQGGEKLFF. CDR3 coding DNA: TGTGCCACCAGCAGCAGACAGGGTGGGGAAAAACTGTTTTTT.

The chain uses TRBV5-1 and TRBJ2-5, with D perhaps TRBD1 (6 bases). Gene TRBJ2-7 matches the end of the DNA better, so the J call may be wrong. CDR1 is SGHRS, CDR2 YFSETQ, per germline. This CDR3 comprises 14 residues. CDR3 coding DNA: TGCGCCAGCAGCTTCCTGCAGGGGAACCACGAGCAGTACTTC. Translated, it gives CASSFLQGNHEQYF.

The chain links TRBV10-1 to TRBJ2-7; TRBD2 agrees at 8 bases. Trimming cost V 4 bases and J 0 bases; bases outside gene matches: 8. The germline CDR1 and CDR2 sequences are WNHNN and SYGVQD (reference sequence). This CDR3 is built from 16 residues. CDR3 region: CASSVSSSGYSYEQYF. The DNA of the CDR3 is TGCGCCAGCAGTGTATCGTCTAGCGGGTACTCCTACGAGCAGTACTTC.

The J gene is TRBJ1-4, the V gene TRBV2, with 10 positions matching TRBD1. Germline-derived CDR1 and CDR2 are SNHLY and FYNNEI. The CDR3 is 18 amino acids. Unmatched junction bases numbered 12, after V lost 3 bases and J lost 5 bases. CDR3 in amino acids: CASSERTGGISRNEKLFF. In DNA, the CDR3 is TGTGCCAGCAGTGAGCGGACAGGGGGTATTAGTCGGAATGAAAAACTGTTTTTT.

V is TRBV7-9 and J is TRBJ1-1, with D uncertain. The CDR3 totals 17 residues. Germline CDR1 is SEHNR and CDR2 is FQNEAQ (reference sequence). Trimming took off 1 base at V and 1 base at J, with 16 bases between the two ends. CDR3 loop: CASSLDDIPMGNTEAFF. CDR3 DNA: TGTGCCAGCAGCTTAGATGACATCCCGATGGGGAACACTGAAGCTTTCTTT.

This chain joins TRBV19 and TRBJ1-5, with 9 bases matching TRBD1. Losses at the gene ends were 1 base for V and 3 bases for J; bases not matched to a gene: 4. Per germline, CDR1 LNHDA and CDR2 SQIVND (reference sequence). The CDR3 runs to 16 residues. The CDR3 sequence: CASSIVTGGTNQPQHF. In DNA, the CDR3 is TGTGCCAGTAGTATAGTGACAGGGGGTACCAATCAGCCCCAGCATTTT.

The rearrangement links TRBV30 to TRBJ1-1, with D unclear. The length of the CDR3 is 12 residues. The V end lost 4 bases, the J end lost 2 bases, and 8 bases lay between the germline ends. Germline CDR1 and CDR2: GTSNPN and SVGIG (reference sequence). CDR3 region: CAWIAGNTEAFF. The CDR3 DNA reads TGTGCCTGGATCGCTGGCAACACTGAAGCTTTCTTT.

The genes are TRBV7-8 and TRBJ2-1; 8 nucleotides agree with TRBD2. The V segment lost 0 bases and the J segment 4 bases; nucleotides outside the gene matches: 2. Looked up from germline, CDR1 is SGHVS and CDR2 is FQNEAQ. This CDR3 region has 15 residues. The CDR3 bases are TGTGCCAGCAGCTTAGCTAGCGGGAAATACAATGAGCAGTTCTTC. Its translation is CASSLASGKYNEQFF.

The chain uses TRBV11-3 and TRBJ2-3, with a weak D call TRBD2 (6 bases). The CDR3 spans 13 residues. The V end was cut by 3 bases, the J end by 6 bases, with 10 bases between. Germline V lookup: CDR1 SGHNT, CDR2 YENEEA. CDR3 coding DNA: TGTGCCAGCAGCTTCAGTCGGGAGGATACGCAGTATTTT. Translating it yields CASSFSREDTQYF. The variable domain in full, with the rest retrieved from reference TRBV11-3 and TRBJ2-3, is EAGVVQSPRYKIIEKKQPVAFWCNPISGHNTLYWYLQNLGQGPELLIRYENEEAVDDSQLPKDRFSAERLKGVDSTLKIQPAELGDSAVYLCASSFSREDTQYFGPGTRLTVL.

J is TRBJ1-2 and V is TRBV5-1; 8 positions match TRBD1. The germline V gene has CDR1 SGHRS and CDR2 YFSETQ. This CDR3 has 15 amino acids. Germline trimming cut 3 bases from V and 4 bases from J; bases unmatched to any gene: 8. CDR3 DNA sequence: TGCGCCAGCAGCTCGCAAGGGACAGGCCTCTATGGCTACACCTTC. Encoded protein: CASSSQGTGLYGYTF.

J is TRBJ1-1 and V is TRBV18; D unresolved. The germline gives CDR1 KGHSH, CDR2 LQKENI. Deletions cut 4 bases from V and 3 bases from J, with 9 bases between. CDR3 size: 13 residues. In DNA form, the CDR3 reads TGTGCCAGCTCACTAGCCCCGGACACTGAAGCTTTCTTT. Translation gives CASSLAPDTEAFF.

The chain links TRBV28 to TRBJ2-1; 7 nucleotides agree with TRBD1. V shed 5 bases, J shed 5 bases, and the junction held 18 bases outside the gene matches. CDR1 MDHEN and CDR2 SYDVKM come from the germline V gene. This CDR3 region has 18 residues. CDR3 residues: CASSPSFHRGRLHNEQFF. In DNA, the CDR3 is TGTGCCAGCAGTCCTAGTTTTCACAGGGGAAGATTACACAATGAGCAGTTCTTC.

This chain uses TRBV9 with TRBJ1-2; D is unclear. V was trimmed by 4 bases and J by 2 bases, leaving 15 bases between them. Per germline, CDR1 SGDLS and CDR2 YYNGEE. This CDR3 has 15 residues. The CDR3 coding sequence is TGTGCCAGCAGCCAGACCCAAGACTCGAACTATGGCTACACCTTC. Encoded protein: CASSQTQDSNYGYTF.

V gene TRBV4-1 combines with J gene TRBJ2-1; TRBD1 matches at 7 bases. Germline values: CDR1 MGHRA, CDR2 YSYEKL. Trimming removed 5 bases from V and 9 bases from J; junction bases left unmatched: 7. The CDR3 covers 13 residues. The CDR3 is CASSSQRQGEQFF. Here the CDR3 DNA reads TGCGCCAGCAGCTCCCAGCGACAGGGTGAGCAGTTCTTC.

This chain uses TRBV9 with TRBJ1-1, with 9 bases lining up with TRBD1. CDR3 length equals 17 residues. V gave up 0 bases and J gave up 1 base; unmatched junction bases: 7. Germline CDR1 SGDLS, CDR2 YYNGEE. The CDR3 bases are TGTGCCAGCAGCGTAGCTCCTTGGGGACAGGGGAACACTGAAGCTTTCTTT. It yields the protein CASSVAPWGQGNTEAFF.

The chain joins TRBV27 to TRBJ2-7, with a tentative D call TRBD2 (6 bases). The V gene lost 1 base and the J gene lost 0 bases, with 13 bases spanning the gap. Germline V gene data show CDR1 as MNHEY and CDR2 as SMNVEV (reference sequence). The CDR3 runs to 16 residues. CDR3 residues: CASSLYRERSSYEQYF. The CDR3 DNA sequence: TGTGCCAGCAGTTTATACCGGGAGAGGAGCTCCTACGAGCAGTACTTC.

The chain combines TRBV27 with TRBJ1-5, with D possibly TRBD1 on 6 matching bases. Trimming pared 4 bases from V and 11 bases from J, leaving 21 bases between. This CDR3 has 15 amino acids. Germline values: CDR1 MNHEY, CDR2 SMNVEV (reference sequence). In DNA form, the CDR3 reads TGTGCCAGCAGTTCTCGTGGGGGCGGTAGATGGGCCCAGCATTTT. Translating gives CASSSRGGGRWAQHF.

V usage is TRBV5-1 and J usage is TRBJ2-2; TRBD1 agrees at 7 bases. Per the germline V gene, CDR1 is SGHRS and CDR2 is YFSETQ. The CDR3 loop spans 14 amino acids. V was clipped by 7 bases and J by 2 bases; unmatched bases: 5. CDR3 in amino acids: CASQQGPNTGELFF. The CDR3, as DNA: TGCGCCAGCCAACAGGGGCCAAACACCGGGGAGCTGTTTTTT.

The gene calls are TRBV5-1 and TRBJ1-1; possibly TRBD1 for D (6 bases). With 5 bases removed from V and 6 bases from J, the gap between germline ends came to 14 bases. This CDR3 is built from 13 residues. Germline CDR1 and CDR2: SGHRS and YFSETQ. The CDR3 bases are TGCGCCAGCAGTGTACAGGGTTTCGCTGAAGCTTTCTTT. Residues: CASSVQGFAEAFF.

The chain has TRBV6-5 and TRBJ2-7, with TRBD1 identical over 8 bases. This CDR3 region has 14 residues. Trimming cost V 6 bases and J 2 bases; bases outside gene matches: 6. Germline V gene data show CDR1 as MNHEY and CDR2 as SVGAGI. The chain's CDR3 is CASRYTGGPYEQYF. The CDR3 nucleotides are TGTGCCAGCAGATATACAGGGGGACCCTACGAGCAGTACTTC.

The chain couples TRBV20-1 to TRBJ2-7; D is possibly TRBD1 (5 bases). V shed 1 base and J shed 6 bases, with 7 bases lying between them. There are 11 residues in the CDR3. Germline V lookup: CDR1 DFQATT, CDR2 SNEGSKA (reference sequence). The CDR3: CSARGGGEQYF. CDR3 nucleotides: TGCAGTGCTAGAGGGGGCGGCGAGCAGTACTTC.

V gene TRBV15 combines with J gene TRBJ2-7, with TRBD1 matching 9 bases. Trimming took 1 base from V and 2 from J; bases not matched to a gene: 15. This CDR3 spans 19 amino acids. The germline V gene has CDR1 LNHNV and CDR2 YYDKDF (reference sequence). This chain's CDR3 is CATSRARDRDLTDTYEQYF. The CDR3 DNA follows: TGTGCCACCAGCAGAGCTCGGGACAGGGACCTGACTGATACCTACGAGCAGTACTTC.

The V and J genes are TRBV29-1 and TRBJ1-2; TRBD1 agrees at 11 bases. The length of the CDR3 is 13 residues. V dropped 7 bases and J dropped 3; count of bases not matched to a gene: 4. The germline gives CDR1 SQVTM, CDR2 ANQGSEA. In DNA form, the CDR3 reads TGCAGCGCCAGGACAGGGGGCTACTATGGCTACACCTTC. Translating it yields CSARTGGYYGYTF. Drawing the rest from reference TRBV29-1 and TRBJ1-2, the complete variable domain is SAVISQKPSRDICQRGTSLTIQCQVDSQVTMMFWYRQQPGQSLTLIATANQGSEATYESGFVIDKFPISRPNLTFSTLTVSNMSPEDSSIYLCSARTGGYYGYTFGSGTRLTVV.